A selection of T cell receptor beta chains follows, all from one sample in a study of cytomegalovirus exposure and HLA in healthy donors. Measured with immunoSEQ multiplex PCR; TCRdb has only the in-frame clones, and not every one. The table lists roughly 65,000 clones, around 80% of them singletons, with roughly 4.7% in the top ten. What was sequenced was PBMCs. The origin of the receptors is a woman in her twenties or thirties in good health and CMV-seronegative. Both conserved end residues are part of each CDR3. Each record gives: J gene, V gene, clone size, CDR3 protein. The size field is filled for only some rows; it gives once, few, many or a size class.

TRBJ1-5	TRBV2	-	CASSESRQGNQPQHF
TRBJ1-2	TRBV4-1	-	CASSQGPGQGGYGYTF
TRBJ1-1	TRBV7-9	-	CASSLGDRPTEAFF
TRBJ1-1	TRBV6-1	few	CASSDRGRGYDEAFF
TRBJ2-5	TRBV19	-	CASSISRGETQYF
TRBJ1-1	TRBV29-1	-	CSAHGQLNTEAFF
TRBJ1-2	TRBV6-5	-	CASSYAGRDGYGYTF
TRBJ2-7	TRBV5-6	once	CASSYQPVSYEQYF
TRBJ2-1	TRBV9	-	CASSVGLGRTNEQFF
TRBJ2-2	TRBV11-3	-	CASSPGSRGELFF
TRBJ2-1	TRBV6-1	-	CASDKGQSYNEQFF
TRBJ2-7	TRBV10-3	-	CAISEASGYYEQYF
TRBJ2-5	TRBV7-9	-	CASSLGGKLETQYF
TRBJ2-7	TRBV4-1	-	CASSQDPTRGLHEQYF
TRBJ1-1	TRBV9	-	CASSVGSRAEAFF
TRBJ1-1	TRBV7-9	-	CASSIQGAPTEAFF
TRBJ1-1	TRBV9	-	CASSVPGSNTEAFF
TRBJ1-1	TRBV6-5	-	CASSIRDSSEAFF
TRBJ2-3	TRBV2	-	CASSVSTGSTDTQYF
TRBJ2-5	TRBV2	few	CAAPGGEETQYF
TRBJ1-1	TRBV6-5	-	CASSRQGSNTEAFF
TRBJ1-5	TRBV28	few	CASSPRQSGQPQHF
TRBJ2-7	TRBV30	once	CAWRLGTGWSYEQYF
TRBJ1-5	TRBV6-1	-	CASNQGQPSNQPQHF
TRBJ2-1	TRBV5-1	-	CASSPSAGGGMYNEQFF
TRBJ2-5	TRBV4-3	-	CASSPELAPPSQETQYF
TRBJ1-2	TRBV6-5	-	CASRSRVSSGGYTF
TRBJ2-5	TRBV5-1	-	CASSWAAGNLPEYF
TRBJ2-7	TRBV19	-	CASSIGTGHWEQYF
TRBJ1-1	TRBV5-4	-	CASSLPLNTEAFF
TRBJ2-1	TRBV28	-	CASRSQAGYNEQFF
TRBJ1-5	TRBV11-2	-	CASSPGGNQPQHF
TRBJ2-7	TRBV7-9	-	CASSSQDRFSYEQYF
TRBJ2-1	TRBV6-1	-	CASSGTTSGTYNEQFF
TRBJ1-3	TRBV5-6	-	CASSWGRGPGNTIYF
TRBJ1-1	TRBV27	-	CASSLRQGNTEAFF
TRBJ1-2	TRBV9	once	CASSVVTGDYGYTF
TRBJ2-3	TRBV5-4	-	CASSREQGSTDTQYF
TRBJ1-4	TRBV28	-	CASSFRTARGPEKLFF
TRBJ2-7	TRBV4-3	once	CASSNEAGASYEQYF
TRBJ2-7	TRBV11-2	-	CASSLRGYEQYF
TRBJ2-7	TRBV6-6	-	CATNGRPYEQYF
TRBJ2-5	TRBV2	-	CASSGLAGVQETQYF
TRBJ2-1	TRBV29-1	-	CSVVPSTYEQFF
TRBJ2-7	TRBV14	-	CASSHRDRHYEQYF
TRBJ2-1	TRBV5-1	few	CASSSGGANNEQFF
TRBJ2-5	TRBV7-9	-	CASRPGRGSGQETQYF